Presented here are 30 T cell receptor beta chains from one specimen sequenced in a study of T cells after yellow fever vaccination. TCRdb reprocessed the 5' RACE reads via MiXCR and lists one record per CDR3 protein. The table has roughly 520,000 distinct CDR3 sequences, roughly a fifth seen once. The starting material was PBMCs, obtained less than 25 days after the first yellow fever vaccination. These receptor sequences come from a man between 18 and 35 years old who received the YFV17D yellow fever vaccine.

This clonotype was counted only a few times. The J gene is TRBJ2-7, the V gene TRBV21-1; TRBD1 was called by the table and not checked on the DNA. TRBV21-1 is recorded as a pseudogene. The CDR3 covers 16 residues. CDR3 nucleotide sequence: TGTGCCAGCAGCAAAGGAGGCGGGACAGGGGGTTCAGGGCAGTACGTC. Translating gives CASSKGGGTGGSGQYV.

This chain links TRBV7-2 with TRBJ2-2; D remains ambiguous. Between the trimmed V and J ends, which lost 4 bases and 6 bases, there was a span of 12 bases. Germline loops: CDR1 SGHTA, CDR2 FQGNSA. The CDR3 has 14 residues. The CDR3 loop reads CASSSEIDAGELFF. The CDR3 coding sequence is TGTGCCAGCAGCTCAGAGATCGACGCCGGGGAGCTGTTTTTT.

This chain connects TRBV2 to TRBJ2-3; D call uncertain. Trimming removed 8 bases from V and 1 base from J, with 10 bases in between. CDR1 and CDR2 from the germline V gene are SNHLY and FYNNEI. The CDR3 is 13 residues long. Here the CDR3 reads CASASWGTDTQYF. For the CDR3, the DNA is TGTGCCAGCGCAAGTTGGGGCACAGATACGCAGTATTTT.

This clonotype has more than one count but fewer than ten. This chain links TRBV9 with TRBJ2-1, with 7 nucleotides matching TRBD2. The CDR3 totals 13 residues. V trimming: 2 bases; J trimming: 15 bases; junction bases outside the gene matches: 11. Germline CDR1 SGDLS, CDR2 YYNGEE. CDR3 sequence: CASSVGWGGLLFF. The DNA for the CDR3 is TGTGCCAGCAGCGTGGGTTGGGGGGGGTTGTTGTTCTTC.

The CDR3 bases are TGTGCCAGCAGGGGGACAGGCCGAGGCTCTGGAAACACCATATATTTT. This translates into CASRGTGRGSGNTIYF. V and J are TRBV12-3 or TRBV12-4 and TRBJ1-3; 8 bases match TRBD1. V gave up 6 bases and J gave up 0 bases; unmatched junction bases: 7. The CDR3 is made up of 16 amino acids.

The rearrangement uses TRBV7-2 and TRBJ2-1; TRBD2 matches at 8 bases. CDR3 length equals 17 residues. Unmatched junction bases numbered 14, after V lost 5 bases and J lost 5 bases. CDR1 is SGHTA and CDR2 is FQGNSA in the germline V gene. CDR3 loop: CASSPYPQAGVHNEQFF. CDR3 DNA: TGTGCCAGCAGCCCGTATCCACAAGCGGGAGTACACAATGAGCAGTTCTTC.

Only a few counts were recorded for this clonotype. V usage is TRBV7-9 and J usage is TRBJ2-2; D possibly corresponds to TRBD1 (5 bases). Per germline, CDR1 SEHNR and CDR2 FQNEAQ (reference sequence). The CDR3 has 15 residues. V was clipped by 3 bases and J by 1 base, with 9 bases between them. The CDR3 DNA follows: TGTGCCAGCAGCTTTCTTACAGGGAACACCGGGGAGCTGTTTTTT. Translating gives CASSFLTGNTGELFF.

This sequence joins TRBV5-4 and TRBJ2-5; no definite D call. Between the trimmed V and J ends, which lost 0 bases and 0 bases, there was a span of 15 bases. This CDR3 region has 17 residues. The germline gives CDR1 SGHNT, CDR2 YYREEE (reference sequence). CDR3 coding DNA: TGTGCCAGCAGCTTGGGGGCCGCGGAGCCGTACCAAGAGACCCAGTACTTC. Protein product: CASSLGAAEPYQETQYF.

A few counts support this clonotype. CDR3 loop: CASSFAQGTDTQYF. The DNA of the CDR3 is TGCGCCAGCAGCTTCGCTCAGGGAACAGATACGCAGTATTTT. V is TRBV5-1 and J is TRBJ2-3, with D tentatively TRBD1 (5 bases). This CDR3 region has 14 residues. CDR1 SGHRS and CDR2 YFSETQ come from the germline V gene. Trimming took 2 bases from V and 3 from J, leaving 10 bases between them.

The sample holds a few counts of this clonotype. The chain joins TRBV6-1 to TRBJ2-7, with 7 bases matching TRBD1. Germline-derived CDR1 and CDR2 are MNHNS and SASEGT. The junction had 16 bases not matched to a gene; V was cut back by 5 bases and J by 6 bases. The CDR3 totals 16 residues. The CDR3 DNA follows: TGTGCCAGCAGTCAACAACCCCCGACAGGGCTGGGCGAGCAGTACGTC. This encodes CASSQQPPTGLGEQYV.

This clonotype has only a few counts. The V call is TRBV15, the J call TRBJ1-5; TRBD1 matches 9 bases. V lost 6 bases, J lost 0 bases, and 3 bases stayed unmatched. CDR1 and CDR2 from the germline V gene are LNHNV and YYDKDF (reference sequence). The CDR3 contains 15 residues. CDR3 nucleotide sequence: TGTGCCACCAGTTCGGACAGGGGTAGCAATCAGCCCCAGCATTTT. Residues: CATSSDRGSNQPQHF.

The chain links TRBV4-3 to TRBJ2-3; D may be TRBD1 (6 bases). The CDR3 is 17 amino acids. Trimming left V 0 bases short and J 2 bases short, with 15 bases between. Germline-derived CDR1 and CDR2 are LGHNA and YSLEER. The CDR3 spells CASSQDPPGANTDTQYF. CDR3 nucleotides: TGCGCCAGCAGCCAAGATCCCCCAGGGGCAAACACAGATACGCAGTATTTT.

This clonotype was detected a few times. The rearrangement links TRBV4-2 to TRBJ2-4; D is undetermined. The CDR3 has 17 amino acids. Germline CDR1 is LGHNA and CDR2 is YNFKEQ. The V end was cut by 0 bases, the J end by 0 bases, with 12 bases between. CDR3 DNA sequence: TGTGCCAGCAGCCAAGATCCGGCCGGCCAAGCCAAAAACATTCAGTACTTC. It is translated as CASSQDPAGQAKNIQYF.

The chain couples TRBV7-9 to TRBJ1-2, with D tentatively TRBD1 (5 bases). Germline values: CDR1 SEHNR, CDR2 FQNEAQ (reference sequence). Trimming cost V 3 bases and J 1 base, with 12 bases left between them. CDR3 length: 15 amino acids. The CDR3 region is CASSFGGEINYGYTF. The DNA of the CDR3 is TGTGCCAGCAGCTTTGGAGGGGAGATTAACTATGGCTACACCTTC.

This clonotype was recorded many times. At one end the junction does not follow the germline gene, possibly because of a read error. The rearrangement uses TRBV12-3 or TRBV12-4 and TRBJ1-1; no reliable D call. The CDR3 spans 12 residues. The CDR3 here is CASSLGNPEAFF. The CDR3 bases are TGTGCCAGCAGTTTAGGGAACCCTGAAGCTTTCTTT.

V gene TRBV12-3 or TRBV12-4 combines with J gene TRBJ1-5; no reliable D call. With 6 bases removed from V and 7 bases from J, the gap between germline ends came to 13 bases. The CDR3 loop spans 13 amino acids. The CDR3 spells CASRSTVEQPQHF. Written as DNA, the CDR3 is TGTGCCAGCAGGTCAACAGTAGAACAGCCCCAGCATTTT.

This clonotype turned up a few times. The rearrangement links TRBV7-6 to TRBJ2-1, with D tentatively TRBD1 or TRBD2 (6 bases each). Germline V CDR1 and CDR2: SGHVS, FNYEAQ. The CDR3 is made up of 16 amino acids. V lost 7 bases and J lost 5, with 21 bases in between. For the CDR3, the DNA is TGTGCCAGCACCAACAAGATGGGGGGCCTGAACAATGAGCAGTTCTTC. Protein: CASTNKMGGLNNEQFF.

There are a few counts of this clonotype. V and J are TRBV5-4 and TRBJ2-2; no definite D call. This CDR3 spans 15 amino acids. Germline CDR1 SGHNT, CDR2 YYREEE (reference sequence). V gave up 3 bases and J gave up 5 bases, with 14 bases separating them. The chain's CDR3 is CASSSPELATGELFF. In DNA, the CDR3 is TGTGCCAGCAGCTCGCCGGAGTTGGCGACCGGGGAGCTGTTTTTT.

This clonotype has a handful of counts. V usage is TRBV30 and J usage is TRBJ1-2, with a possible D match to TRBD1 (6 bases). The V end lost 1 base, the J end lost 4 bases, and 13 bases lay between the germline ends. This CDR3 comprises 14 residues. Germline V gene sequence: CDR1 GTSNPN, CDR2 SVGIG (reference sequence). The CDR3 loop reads CAWSGTAGAYGYTF. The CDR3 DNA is TGTGCCTGGAGTGGAACGGCGGGGGCCTATGGCTACACCTTC.

The CDR3 coding sequence is TGTGCCAGCAGCCAGGGGGGGTTCTACGAGCAGTACTTC. Translated: CASSQGGFYEQYF. The chain recombines TRBV3-1 with TRBJ2-7; 7 nucleotides line up with TRBD2. The ends lost 3 bases at V and 3 bases at J; junction bases unmatched: 2. The V gene's germline CDR1 is LGHDT and CDR2 YNNKEL (reference sequence). The CDR3 runs to 13 residues.

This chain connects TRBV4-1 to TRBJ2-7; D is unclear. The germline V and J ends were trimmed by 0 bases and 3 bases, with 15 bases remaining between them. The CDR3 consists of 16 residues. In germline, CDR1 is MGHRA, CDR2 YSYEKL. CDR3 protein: CASSQEVPKTLYEQYF. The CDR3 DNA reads TGCGCCAGCAGCCAAGAGGTACCGAAGACCCTCTACGAGCAGTACTTC.

The CDR3 nucleotides are TGTGCCAGCAGCCCCGACAGAACTAATGAAAAACTGTTTTTT. Protein sequence: CASSPDRTNEKLFF. V and J are TRBV7-7 and TRBJ1-4; perhaps TRBD1 as D (5 bases). The CDR3 extends over 14 amino acids. Germline CDR1 and CDR2: SSHAT and FNYEAQ (reference sequence). V lost 5 bases and J 1 base, leaving 8 bases between the germline ends.

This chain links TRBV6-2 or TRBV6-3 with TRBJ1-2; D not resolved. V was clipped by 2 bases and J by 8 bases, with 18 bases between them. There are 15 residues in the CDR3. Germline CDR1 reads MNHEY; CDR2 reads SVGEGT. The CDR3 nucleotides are TGTGCCAGCAGTTACGTTTCGCCGACTGGCTACGGCTACACCTTC. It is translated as CASSYVSPTGYGYTF.

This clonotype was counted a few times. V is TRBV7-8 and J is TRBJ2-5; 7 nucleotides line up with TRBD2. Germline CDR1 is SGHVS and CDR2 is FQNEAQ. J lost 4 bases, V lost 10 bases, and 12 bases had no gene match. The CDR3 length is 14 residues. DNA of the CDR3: TGTGCCACCTGTGGTGGGGGGGATATAGAGACCCAGTACTTC. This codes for CATCGGGDIETQYF.

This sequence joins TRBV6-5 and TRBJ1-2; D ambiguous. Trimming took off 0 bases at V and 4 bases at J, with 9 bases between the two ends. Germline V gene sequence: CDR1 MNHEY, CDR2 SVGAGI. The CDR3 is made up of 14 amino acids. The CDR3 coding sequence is TGTGCCAGCAGTTACTCGCTTACGGGCTATGGCTACACCTTC. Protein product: CASSYSLTGYGYTF.

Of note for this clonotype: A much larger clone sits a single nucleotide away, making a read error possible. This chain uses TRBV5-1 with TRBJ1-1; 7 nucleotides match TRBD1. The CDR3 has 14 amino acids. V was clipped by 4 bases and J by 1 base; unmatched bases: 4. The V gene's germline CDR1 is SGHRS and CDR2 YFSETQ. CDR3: CASSPGQKNTEAFF. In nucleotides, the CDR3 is TGCGCCAGCAGCCCGGGACAGAAGAACACTGAAGCTTTCTTT.

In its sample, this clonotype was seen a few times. DNA of the CDR3: TGCAGCGTTGAAGATAACGGGGACACAGATACGCAGTATTTT. Its translation is CSVEDNGDTDTQYF. V usage is TRBV29-1 and J usage is TRBJ2-3; TRBD2 might be the D (5 bases). This CDR3 region has 14 residues. Germline V gene data show CDR1 as SQVTM and CDR2 as ANQGSEA. Trimming shortened V by 0 bases and J by 2 bases, and 9 bases separated the two germline ends.

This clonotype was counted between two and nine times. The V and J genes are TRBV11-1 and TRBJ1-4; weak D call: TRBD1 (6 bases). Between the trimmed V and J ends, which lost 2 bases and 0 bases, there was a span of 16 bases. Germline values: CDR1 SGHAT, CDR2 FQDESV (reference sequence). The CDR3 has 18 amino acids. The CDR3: CASSLLPGEGATNEKLFF. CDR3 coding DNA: TGTGCCAGCAGCTTACTGCCAGGGGAGGGGGCAACTAATGAAAAACTGTTTTTT.

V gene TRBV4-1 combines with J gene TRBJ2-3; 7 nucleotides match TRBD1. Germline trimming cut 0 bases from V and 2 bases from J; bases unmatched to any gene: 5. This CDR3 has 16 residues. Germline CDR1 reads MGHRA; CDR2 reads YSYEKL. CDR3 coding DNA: TGCGCCAGCAGCCAAGAGCCGGGACAGACCACAGATACGCAGTATTTT. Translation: CASSQEPGQTTDTQYF.

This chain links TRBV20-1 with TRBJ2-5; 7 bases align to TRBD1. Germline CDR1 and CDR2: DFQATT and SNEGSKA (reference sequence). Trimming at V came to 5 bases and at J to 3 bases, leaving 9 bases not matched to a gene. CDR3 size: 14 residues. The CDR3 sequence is CSAAKGGTEETQYF. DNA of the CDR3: TGCAGTGCTGCGAAGGGTGGGACAGAAGAGACCCAGTACTTC.